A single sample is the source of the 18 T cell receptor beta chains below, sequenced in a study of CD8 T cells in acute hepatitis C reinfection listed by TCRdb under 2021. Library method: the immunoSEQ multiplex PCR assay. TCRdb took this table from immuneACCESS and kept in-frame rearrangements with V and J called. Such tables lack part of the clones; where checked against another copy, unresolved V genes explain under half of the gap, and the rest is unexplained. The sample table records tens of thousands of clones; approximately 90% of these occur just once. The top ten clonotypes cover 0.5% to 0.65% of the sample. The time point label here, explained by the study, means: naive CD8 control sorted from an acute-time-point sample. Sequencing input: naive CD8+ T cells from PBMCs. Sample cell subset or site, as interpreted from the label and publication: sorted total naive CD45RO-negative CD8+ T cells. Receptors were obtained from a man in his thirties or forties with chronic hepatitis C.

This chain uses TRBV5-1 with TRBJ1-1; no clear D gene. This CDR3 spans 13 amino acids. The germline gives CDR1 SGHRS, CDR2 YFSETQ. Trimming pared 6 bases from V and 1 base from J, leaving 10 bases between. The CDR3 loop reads CASMGSGNTEAFF. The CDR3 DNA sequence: TGCGCCAGCATGGGATCGGGGAACACTGAAGCTTTCTTT. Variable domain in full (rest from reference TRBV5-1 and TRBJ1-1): KAGVTQTPRYLIKTRGQQVTLSCSPISGHRSVSWYQQTPGQGLQFLFEYFSETQRNKGNFPGRFSGRQFSNSRSEMNVSTLELGDSALYLCASMGSGNTEAFFGQGTRLTVV.

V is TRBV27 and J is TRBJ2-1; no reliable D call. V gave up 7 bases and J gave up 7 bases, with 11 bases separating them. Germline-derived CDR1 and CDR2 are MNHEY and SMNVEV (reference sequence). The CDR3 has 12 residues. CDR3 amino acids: CASNSAGNEQFF. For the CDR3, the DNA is TGTGCCAGCAACTCAGCTGGTAATGAGCAGTTCTTC.

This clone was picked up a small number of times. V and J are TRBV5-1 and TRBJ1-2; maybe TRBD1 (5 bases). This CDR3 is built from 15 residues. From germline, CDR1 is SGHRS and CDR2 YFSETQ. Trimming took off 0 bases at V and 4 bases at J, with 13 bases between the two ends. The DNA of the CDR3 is TGCGCCAGCAGCTTGGGAATCTCCGGGGCCTATGGCTACACCTTC. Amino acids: CASSLGISGAYGYTF.

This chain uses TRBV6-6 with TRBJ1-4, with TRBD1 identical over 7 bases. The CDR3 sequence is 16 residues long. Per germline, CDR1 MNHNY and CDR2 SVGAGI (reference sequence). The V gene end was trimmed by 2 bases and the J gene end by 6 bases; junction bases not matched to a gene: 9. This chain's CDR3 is CASSYPDRDGDEKLFF. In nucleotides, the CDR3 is TGTGCCAGCAGTTACCCCGACAGGGATGGCGATGAAAAACTGTTTTTT.

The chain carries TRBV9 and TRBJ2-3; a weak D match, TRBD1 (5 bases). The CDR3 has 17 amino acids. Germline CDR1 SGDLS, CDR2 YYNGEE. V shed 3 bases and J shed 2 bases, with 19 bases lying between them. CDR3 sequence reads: CASSASPQGPATDTQYF. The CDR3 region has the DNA TGTGCCAGCAGCGCTTCCCCCCAGGGTCCCGCCACAGATACGCAGTATTTT.

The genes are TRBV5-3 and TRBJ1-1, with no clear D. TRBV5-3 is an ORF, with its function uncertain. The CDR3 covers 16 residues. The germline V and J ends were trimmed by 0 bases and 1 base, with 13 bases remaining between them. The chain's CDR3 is CARSLEAGGGNTEAFF. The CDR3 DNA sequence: TGTGCCAGAAGCTTGGAGGCAGGTGGAGGGAACACTGAAGCTTTCTTT.

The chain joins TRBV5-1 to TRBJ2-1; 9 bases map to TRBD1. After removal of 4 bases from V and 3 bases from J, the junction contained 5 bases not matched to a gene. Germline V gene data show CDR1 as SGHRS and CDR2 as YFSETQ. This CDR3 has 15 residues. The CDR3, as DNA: TGCGCCAGCAGCATAACAGGGGGCATCTACAATGAGCAGTTCTTC. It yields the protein CASSITGGIYNEQFF.

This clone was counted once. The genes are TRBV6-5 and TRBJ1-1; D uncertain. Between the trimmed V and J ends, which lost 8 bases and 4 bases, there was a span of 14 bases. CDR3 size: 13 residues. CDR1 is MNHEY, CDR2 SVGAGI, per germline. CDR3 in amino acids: CASHEFRGTEAFF. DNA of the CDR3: TGTGCCAGCCACGAGTTCCGGGGCACTGAAGCTTTCTTT.

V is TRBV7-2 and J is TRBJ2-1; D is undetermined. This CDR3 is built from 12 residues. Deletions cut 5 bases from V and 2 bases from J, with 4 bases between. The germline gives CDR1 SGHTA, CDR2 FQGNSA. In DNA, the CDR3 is TGTGCCAGCAGCCGCCCCTACAATGAGCAGTTCTTC. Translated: CASSRPYNEQFF.

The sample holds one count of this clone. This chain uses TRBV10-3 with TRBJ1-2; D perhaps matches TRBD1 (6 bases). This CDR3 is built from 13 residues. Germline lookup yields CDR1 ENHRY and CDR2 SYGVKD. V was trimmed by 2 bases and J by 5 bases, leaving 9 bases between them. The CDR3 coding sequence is TGTGCCATCAGTGAGACAGGGTCGTATGGCTACACCTTC. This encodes CAISETGSYGYTF.

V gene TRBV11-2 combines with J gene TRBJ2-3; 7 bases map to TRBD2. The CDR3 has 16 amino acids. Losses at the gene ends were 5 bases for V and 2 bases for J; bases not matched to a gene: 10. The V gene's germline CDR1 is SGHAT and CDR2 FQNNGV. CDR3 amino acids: CASSRTSDGVTDTQYF. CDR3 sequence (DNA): TGTGCCAGCAGCCGAACTAGCGATGGGGTCACAGATACGCAGTATTTT.

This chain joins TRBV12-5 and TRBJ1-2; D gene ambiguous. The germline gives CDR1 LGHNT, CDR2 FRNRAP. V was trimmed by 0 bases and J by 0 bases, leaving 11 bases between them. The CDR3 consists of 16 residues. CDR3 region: CASGLVQREPNYGYTF. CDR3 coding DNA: TGTGCTAGTGGTTTGGTACAAAGGGAACCTAACTATGGCTACACCTTC. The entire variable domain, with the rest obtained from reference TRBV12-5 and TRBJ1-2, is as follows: DARVTQTPRHKVTEMGQEVTMRCQPILGHNTVFWYRQTMMQGLELLAYFRNRAPLDDSGMPKDRFSAEMPDATLATLKIQPSEPRDSAVYFCASGLVQREPNYGYTFGSGTRLTVV.

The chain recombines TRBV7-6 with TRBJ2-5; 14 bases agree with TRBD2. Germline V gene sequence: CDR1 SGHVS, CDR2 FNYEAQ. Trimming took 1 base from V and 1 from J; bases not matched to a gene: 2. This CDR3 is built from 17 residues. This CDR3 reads CASSLGGLAGVQETQYF. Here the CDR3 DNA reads TGTGCCAGCAGCTTAGGGGGACTAGCGGGGGTCCAAGAGACCCAGTACTTC.

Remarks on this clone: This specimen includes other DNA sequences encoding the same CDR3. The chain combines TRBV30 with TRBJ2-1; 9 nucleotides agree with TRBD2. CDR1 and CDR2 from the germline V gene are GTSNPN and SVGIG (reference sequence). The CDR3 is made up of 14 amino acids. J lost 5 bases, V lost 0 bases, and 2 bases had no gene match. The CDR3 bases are TGTGCCTGGAGTGTACTAGCGGGCCACAATGAGCAGTTCTTC. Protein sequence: CAWSVLAGHNEQFF.

As DNA, the CDR3 is TGTGCCAGCAGCAAAGGCCGGACAGGGTGGAATGAGCAGTTCTTC. Translated: CASSKGRTGWNEQFF. This chain links TRBV21-1 with TRBJ2-1; the tabulated D call, TRBD1, remains unverified against the DNA. TRBV21-1 is assigned pseudogene status. This CDR3 spans 15 amino acids.

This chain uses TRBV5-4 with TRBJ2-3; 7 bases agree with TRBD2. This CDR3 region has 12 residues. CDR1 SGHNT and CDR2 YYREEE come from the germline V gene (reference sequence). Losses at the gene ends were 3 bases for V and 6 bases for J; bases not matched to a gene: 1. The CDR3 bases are TGTGCCAGCAGCTCACTAGCGGATACGCAGTATTTT. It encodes CASSSLADTQYF.

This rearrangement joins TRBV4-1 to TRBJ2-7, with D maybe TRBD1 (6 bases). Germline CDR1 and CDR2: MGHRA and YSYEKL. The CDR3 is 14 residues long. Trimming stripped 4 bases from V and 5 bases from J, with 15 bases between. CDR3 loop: CASSRLQGNHEQYF. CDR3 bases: TGCGCCAGCAGCCGATTACAGGGAAACCACGAGCAGTACTTC.

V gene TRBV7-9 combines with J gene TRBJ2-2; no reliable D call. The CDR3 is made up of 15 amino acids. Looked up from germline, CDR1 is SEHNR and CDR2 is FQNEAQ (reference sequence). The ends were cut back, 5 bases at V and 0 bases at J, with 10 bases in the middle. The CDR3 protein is CASSPFDANTGELFF. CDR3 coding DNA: TGTGCCAGCAGCCCATTCGATGCGAACACCGGGGAGCTGTTTTTT. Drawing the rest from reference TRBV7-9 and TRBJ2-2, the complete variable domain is DTGVSQNPRHKITKRGQNVTFRCDPISEHNRLYWYRQTLGQGPEFLTYFQNEAQLEKSRLLSDRFSAERPKGSFSTLEIQRTEQGDSAMYLCASSPFDANTGELFFGEGSRLTVL.